The 14 T cell receptor beta chains below were found in one sample sequenced in a study of technical replicates of blood from a few donors. The repertoire was sequenced with immunoSEQ multiplex PCR; TCRdb's copy has only in-frame clones and lacks some. The sample lists about 75,000 clones; 95% to 97% were seen once. Source material: T cells isolated from PBMCs. The receptors were gathered from a human donor in good health.

This clone was seen once. This sequence joins TRBV4-1 and TRBJ1-3, with D unclear. V lost 1 base, J lost 0 bases, and 16 bases lay in between. Germline V gene sequence: CDR1 MGHRA, CDR2 YSYEKL. The CDR3 loop spans 18 amino acids. CDR3 region: CASSQVPGKTISGNTIYF. The CDR3, as DNA: TGCGCCAGCAGCCAAGTCCCAGGCAAAACCATCTCTGGAAACACCATATATTTT.

This sequence joins TRBV30 and TRBJ1-2, with no clear D. The V and J ends lost 3 bases and 7 bases respectively, with 9 bases between them. There are 11 residues in the CDR3. Germline V gene lookup returns CDR1 GTSNPN and CDR2 SVGIG (reference sequence). CDR3 coding DNA: TGTGCCTGGAGGGGCCCCAGTGGCTACACCTTC. Translation gives CAWRGPSGYTF.

This sequence joins TRBV9 and TRBJ1-3; the match to TRBD1 covers 8 bases. The germline gives CDR1 SGDLS, CDR2 YYNGEE. V was clipped by 8 bases and J by 4 bases; unmatched bases: 8. The CDR3 covers 14 residues. CDR3 DNA sequence: TGTGCCAGTGGACAGGGCCAAACAGGAAACACCATATATTTT. Protein sequence: CASGQGQTGNTIYF.

This rearrangement joins TRBV7-9 to TRBJ1-4; 10 bases map to TRBD1. This CDR3 has 14 residues. Looked up from germline, CDR1 is SEHNR and CDR2 is FQNEAQ (reference sequence). J lost 10 bases, V lost 3 bases, and 5 bases had no gene match. The CDR3 DNA follows: TGTGCCAGCAGCTTGGGACAGGGGTTGGGAAAACTGTTTTTT. Protein product: CASSLGQGLGKLFF.

V and J are TRBV7-9 and TRBJ2-1; TRBD2 matches 10 bases. Germline V lookup: CDR1 SEHNR, CDR2 FQNEAQ (reference sequence). The CDR3 contains 14 residues. V lost 7 bases to trimming and J lost 3 bases; unmatched junction nucleotides: 3. The CDR3 nucleotides are TGTGCCAGCACTCGGACTAGCGGCTACAATGAGCAGTTCTTC. Translating gives CASTRTSGYNEQFF.

V is TRBV30 and J is TRBJ1-2, with D perhaps TRBD1 (5 bases). Germline V gene lookup returns CDR1 GTSNPN and CDR2 SVGIG (reference sequence). Trimming left V 3 bases short and J 0 bases short, with 14 bases between. The CDR3 sequence is 15 residues long. The chain's CDR3 is CAWSPWKGANYGYTF. CDR3 nucleotide sequence: TGTGCCTGGAGCCCATGGAAAGGGGCTAACTATGGCTACACCTTC.

V is TRBV29-1 and J is TRBJ1-1; no clear D gene. The germline V and J ends were trimmed by 7 bases and 3 bases, with 18 bases remaining between them. Germline V gene lookup returns CDR1 SQVTM and CDR2 ANQGSEA. CDR3 length: 14 residues. In DNA, the CDR3 is TGCAGCGCCCTGAGCCGGGGTTGGGACACTGAAGCTTTCTTT. Its protein product is CSALSRGWDTEAFF.

J is TRBJ2-3 and V is TRBV6-1, with a weak D call TRBD1 (6 bases). The CDR3 extends over 15 amino acids. Between the trimmed V and J ends, which lost 7 bases and 4 bases, there was a span of 18 bases. CDR1 is MNHNS, CDR2 SASEGT, per germline. The CDR3 is CASTKGQFGADTQYF. The DNA for the CDR3 is TGTGCCAGCACGAAAGGACAGTTTGGAGCAGATACGCAGTATTTT.

This chain uses TRBV19 with TRBJ1-5, with a possible D match to TRBD1 (6 bases). V lost 7 bases, J lost 4 bases, and 11 bases lay in between. The CDR3 spans 13 residues. Germline assignment: CDR1 LNHDA and CDR2 SQIVND (reference sequence). The CDR3 reads CASIAGANQPQHF. CDR3 DNA sequence: TGTGCCAGTATAGCGGGGGCTAATCAGCCCCAGCATTTT.

The chain recombines TRBV4-1 with TRBJ2-7, with D possibly being TRBD2 (5 bases). This CDR3 is 17 amino acids long. Germline CDR1 MGHRA, CDR2 YSYEKL. Deletions cut 0 bases from V and 3 bases from J, with 18 bases between. The CDR3 nucleotides read TGCGCCAGCAGCCAAGAGGCCACTTATGGCGAGGGCTACGAGCAGTACTTC. This sequence encodes CASSQEATYGEGYEQYF.

This chain links TRBV2 with TRBJ2-7, with D possibly matching TRBD1 (6 bases). V lost 6 bases and J 5 bases, leaving 11 bases between the germline ends. Germline V gene lookup returns CDR1 SNHLY and CDR2 FYNNEI. The CDR3 has 12 amino acids. CDR3 sequence: CASRQGIHEQYF. DNA for the CDR3: TGTGCCAGCAGACAGGGCATCCACGAGCAGTACTTC.

The rearrangement links TRBV7-8 to TRBJ1-4; possibly TRBD1 for D (6 bases). The germline V gene encodes CDR1 SGHVS and CDR2 FQNEAQ. The CDR3 consists of 15 residues. Trimming pared 5 bases from V and 0 bases from J, leaving 10 bases between. The CDR3 region has the DNA TGTGCCAGCAGCCACAGGACAGCAACTAATGAAAAACTGTTTTTT. It specifies CASSHRTATNEKLFF.

In this sample, this clone turned up once. The CDR3: CASSPPVVETQYF. The CDR3 nucleotides are TGTGCCAGCAGCCCCCCAGTCGTAGAGACCCAGTACTTC. The chain links TRBV7-9 to TRBJ2-5; D is ambiguous. Trimming took 5 bases from V and 4 from J, leaving 11 bases between them. Looked up from germline, CDR1 is SEHNR and CDR2 is FQNEAQ (reference sequence). The CDR3 covers 13 residues.

CDR3 nucleotide sequence: TGTGCCAGCAGCCTCGCCCAGGGACAATCCTACGAGCAGTACTTC. This encodes CASSLAQGQSYEQYF. The chain joins TRBV9 to TRBJ2-7, with a possible D match to TRBD1 (6 bases). V was shortened by 4 bases and J by 1 base, with 15 bases between the two germline ends. This CDR3 comprises 15 residues. Per germline, CDR1 SGDLS and CDR2 YYNGEE.